This entry lists 29 T cell receptor beta chains sequenced from one sample in a study of T cell changes during pregnancy in multiple sclerosis. Clones were read by immunoSEQ multiplex PCR, and TCRdb kept only the in-frame ones, dropping some. Of about 59,000 clones listed, about 94% were seen once; the top ten hold about 2.8%. This specimen consisted of CD8+ T cells from peripheral blood mononuclear cells, obtained in the third trimester of pregnancy. Every receptor here comes from a female donor with multiple sclerosis, enrolled in a pregnancy study.

The CDR3 protein is CASSFPSGGPGELFF. The CDR3 DNA follows: TGTGCCAGCAGCTTTCCATCGGGGGGGCCCGGGGAGCTGTTTTTT. The chain has TRBV7-6 and TRBJ2-2, with 8 bases that match TRBD2. The germline V gene has CDR1 SGHVS and CDR2 FNYEAQ. The CDR3 loop spans 15 amino acids. J gave up 6 bases and V 3 bases, and 6 bases lay outside the gene matches. Full variable domain (outside the CDR3, taken from reference TRBV7-6 and TRBJ2-2): GAGVSQSPRYKVTKRGQDVALRCDPISGHVSLYWYRQALGQGPEFLTYFNYEAQQDKSGLPNDRFSAERPEGSISTLTIQRTEQRDSAMYRCASSFPSGGPGELFFGEGSRLTVL.

The chain uses TRBV25-1 and TRBJ2-7; 7 nucleotides line up with TRBD2. V shed 4 bases, J shed 3 bases, and the junction held 3 bases outside the gene matches. In germline, CDR1 is MGHDK, CDR2 SYGVNS. The CDR3 covers 13 residues. This CDR3 reads CASSGGGFYEQYF. CDR3 sequence (DNA): TGTGCCAGCAGTGGGGGGGGTTTCTACGAGCAGTACTTC.

The DNA of the CDR3 is TGTGCCAGCAGTTTGGCTAGTAGGCTCGACAATGAGCAGTTCTTC. This encodes CASSLASRLDNEQFF. This chain connects TRBV27 to TRBJ2-1; D gene uncertain. The V end lost 3 bases, the J end lost 5 bases, and 14 bases lay between the germline ends. The CDR3 sequence is 15 residues long. The germline V gene has CDR1 MNHEY and CDR2 SMNVEV (reference sequence).

The genes are TRBV15 and TRBJ1-1; D is ambiguous. The CDR3 consists of 14 residues. The V gene lost 5 bases and the J gene lost 0 bases, with 10 bases spanning the gap. CDR1 LNHNV and CDR2 YYDKDF come from the germline V gene (reference sequence). The CDR3 DNA sequence: TGTGCCACCAGCCAGACAAGAATGAACACTGAAGCTTTCTTT. It yields the protein CATSQTRMNTEAFF.

The chain links TRBV29-1 to TRBJ2-3; D possibly corresponds to TRBD1 (6 bases). V was trimmed by 6 bases and J by 0 bases, leaving 22 bases between them. CDR3 length: 17 residues. Germline V gene lookup returns CDR1 SQVTM and CDR2 ANQGSEA. The CDR3 DNA reads TGCAGCGTCGGGGATTTTGGACAGTACTCTAGCACAGATACGCAGTATTTT. Protein: CSVGDFGQYSSTDTQYF.

The chain carries TRBV27 and TRBJ1-2, with D possibly TRBD1 on 6 matching bases. This CDR3 contains 14 residues. V lost 8 bases and J 8 bases, leaving 21 bases between the germline ends. Germline-derived CDR1 and CDR2 are MNHEY and SMNVEV (reference sequence). Here the CDR3 reads CASRLGLGAEGYTF. The CDR3, as DNA: TGTGCCAGCCGCCTAGGCCTGGGGGCGGAGGGCTACACCTTC.

Notes on this clone: One end of the junction fails to match germline, which may point to a read error. V is TRBV2 and J is TRBJ2-7; TRBD1 matches 7 bases. CDR1 and CDR2 (germline): SNHLY, FYNNEI. There are 10 residues in the CDR3. The CDR3 DNA reads as TGTGCCAGCGGGGGTGGGACAGCTATCTTC. Encoded protein: CASGGGTAIF.

The chain has TRBV6-5 and TRBJ2-5; D remains ambiguous. With 0 bases removed from V and 5 bases from J, the gap between germline ends came to 13 bases. The V gene's germline CDR1 is MNHEY and CDR2 SVGAGI. This CDR3 spans 15 amino acids. The CDR3 DNA is TGTGCCAGCAGTTACTCGGCAGGCCTACTGGAGACCCAGTACTTC. Translation gives CASSYSAGLLETQYF.

This clone was counted a few times. The rearrangement uses TRBV5-6 and TRBJ1-2; TRBD1 might be the D (5 bases). Deletions cut 5 bases from V and 9 bases from J, with 17 bases between. Germline V gene data show CDR1 as SGHDT and CDR2 as YYEEEE. The CDR3 extends over 13 amino acids. The DNA of the CDR3 is TGTGCCAGCAGTTGGGGCTATAAGGAGAGCTACACCTTC. This translates into CASSWGYKESYTF.

The chain recombines TRBV5-4 with TRBJ2-7, with D maybe TRBD1 (6 bases). Germline CDR1 is SGHNT and CDR2 is YYREEE (reference sequence). The CDR3 consists of 15 residues. The V gene lost 4 bases and the J gene lost 6 bases, with 20 bases spanning the gap. The DNA of the CDR3 is TGTGCCAGCAGCAGAGGGTCGGCAGGGGTGGTCGAGCAGTACTTC. Residues: CASSRGSAGVVEQYF.

The chain combines TRBV27 with TRBJ2-2; 8 bases line up with TRBD1. The germline gives CDR1 MNHEY, CDR2 SMNVEV (reference sequence). This CDR3 has 16 amino acids. V dropped 6 bases and J dropped 6; count of bases not matched to a gene: 12. This chain's CDR3 is CASRTTDRGSAGELFF. In DNA form, the CDR3 reads TGTGCCAGCAGAACCACAGACAGGGGCTCAGCCGGGGAGCTGTTTTTT.

The V and J genes are TRBV4-1 and TRBJ2-1, with 7 bases fitting TRBD2. The germline V gene has CDR1 MGHRA and CDR2 YSYEKL. Trimming removed 2 bases from V and 15 bases from J; junction bases left unmatched: 13. This CDR3 has 14 amino acids. DNA of the CDR3: TGCGCCAGCAGCCAACTCCTGACTGCCCGGGAGGTGTTCTTC. Its translation: CASSQLLTAREVFF.

This chain joins TRBV5-4 and TRBJ2-7, with TRBD1 as a possible D gene (6 bases). Germline V gene sequence: CDR1 SGHNT, CDR2 YYREEE (reference sequence). V was clipped by 1 base and J by 3 bases, with 11 bases between them. CDR3 length: 14 residues. Here the CDR3 reads CASSLIGGNYEQYF. DNA of the CDR3: TGTGCCAGCAGCTTGATAGGGGGTAACTACGAGCAGTACTTC.

The V gene is TRBV5-8, the J gene TRBJ2-1; D may be TRBD2 (5 bases). CDR1 is SGHTS, CDR2 YDEGEE, per germline. The length of the CDR3 is 15 residues. The V end lost 6 bases, the J end lost 0 bases, and 13 bases lay between the germline ends. In DNA form, the CDR3 reads TGTGCCAGCATCTCGGACTCCCGCTCCTACAATGAGCAGTTCTTC. Its protein is CASISDSRSYNEQFF.

The gene calls are TRBV6-1 and TRBJ1-2; 8 positions agree with TRBD1. The CDR3 is made up of 14 amino acids. V was pared by 7 bases and J by 4 bases, with 8 bases of the junction left unmatched. Germline V gene sequence: CDR1 MNHNS, CDR2 SASEGT. The CDR3 sequence is CASKLQGVVYGYTF. The DNA of the CDR3 is TGTGCCAGCAAATTACAGGGGGTCGTCTATGGCTACACCTTC.

The J gene is TRBJ1-5, the V gene TRBV6-5; TRBD1 matches at 9 bases. Germline CDR1 and CDR2: MNHEY and SVGAGI. The length of the CDR3 is 14 residues. With 4 bases clipped from V and 5 bases from J, the junction kept 3 bases outside the gene matches. CDR3 protein: CASSWGQGYQPQHF. The CDR3 nucleotides are TGTGCCAGCAGTTGGGGACAGGGTTATCAGCCCCAGCATTTT.

To note about this clone: Other DNA sequences in the sample encode the same CDR3. The rearrangement joins TRBV5-1 to TRBJ1-1; D is unresolved. Trimming took 0 bases from V and 0 from J, leaving 12 bases between them. The germline V gene encodes CDR1 SGHRS and CDR2 YFSETQ. This CDR3 is built from 16 residues. The CDR3 here is CASSLADGLMNTEAFF. Written as DNA, the CDR3 is TGCGCCAGCAGCTTGGCCGACGGACTTATGAACACTGAAGCTTTCTTT.

The V and J genes are TRBV11-2 and TRBJ1-1; D is undetermined. Germline V gene lookup returns CDR1 SGHAT and CDR2 FQNNGV. This CDR3 is built from 16 residues. V lost 0 bases and J lost 0, with 11 bases in between. The CDR3 loop is CASSLDFTLMNTEAFF. The CDR3 coding sequence is TGTGCCAGCAGCTTAGATTTCACATTGATGAACACTGAAGCTTTCTTT.

The V and J genes are TRBV6-5 and TRBJ1-2; 8 bases are a match to TRBD1. The V gene end was trimmed by 5 bases and the J gene end by 4 bases; junction bases not matched to a gene: 6. The CDR3 runs 14 residues. Germline V gene sequence: CDR1 MNHEY, CDR2 SVGAGI. In nucleotides, the CDR3 is TGTGCCAGCAGTCCCCAGGGGGCCTCCTATGGCTACACCTTC. Translation: CASSPQGASYGYTF.

The V call is TRBV9, the J call TRBJ1-1, with D possibly matching TRBD1 (6 bases). CDR1 is SGDLS and CDR2 is YYNGEE in the germline V gene. V dropped 4 bases and J dropped 0 bases, with 16 bases sitting between them. CDR3 size: 16 residues. In DNA, the CDR3 is TGTGCCAGCAGCCCCCAATTACAGGGCATGAACACTGAAGCTTTCTTT. Residues: CASSPQLQGMNTEAFF.

The chain combines TRBV6-1 with TRBJ1-5, with TRBD1 matching 10 bases. The CDR3 loop spans 15 amino acids. Germline CDR1 and CDR2: MNHNS and SASEGT. With V trimmed by 5 bases and J by 7 bases, 8 bases remained unmatched. Written as DNA, the CDR3 is TGTGCCAGCAGTCCCCCGGGACAGGGGCGGCAGCCCCAGCATTTT. Its translation is CASSPPGQGRQPQHF.

This clone appeared a few times. The rearrangement uses TRBV6-1 and TRBJ1-1; D is unresolved. Germline V gene lookup returns CDR1 MNHNS and CDR2 SASEGT. The CDR3 is 11 amino acids. V lost 11 bases and J 5 bases, leaving 12 bases between the germline ends. The CDR3 sequence is CAAAFGTEAFF. CDR3 DNA: TGTGCCGCAGCGTTTGGGACTGAAGCTTTCTTT.

The chain has TRBV6-5 and TRBJ1-2, with D perhaps matching TRBD1 (5 bases). V lost 2 bases and J 10 bases, leaving 20 bases between the germline ends. The germline V gene has CDR1 MNHEY and CDR2 SVGAGI. This CDR3 has 15 amino acids. The CDR3 coding sequence is TGTGCCAGCAGTTACGGAACGGGACTGTCTATGGACTACACCTTC. Translated, it gives CASSYGTGLSMDYTF.

The chain links TRBV5-4 to TRBJ2-7, with 8 bases matching TRBD2. Trimming removed 4 bases from V and 3 bases from J; junction bases left unmatched: 6. This CDR3 comprises 14 residues. In germline, CDR1 is SGHNT, CDR2 YYREEE (reference sequence). The CDR3 region is CASSPLGTSYEQYF. The CDR3 nucleotides are TGTGCCAGCAGCCCCCTGGGGACTAGCTACGAGCAGTACTTC. Full variable domain (outside the CDR3, taken from reference TRBV5-4 and TRBJ2-7): ETGVTQSPTHLIKTRGQQVTLRCSSQSGHNTVSWYQQALGQGPQFIFQYYREEENGRGNFPPRFSGLQFPNYSSELNVNALELDDSALYLCASSPLGTSYEQYFGPGTRLTVT.

The chain carries TRBV19 and TRBJ2-3; 11 bases align to TRBD2. The length of the CDR3 is 15 residues. The germline CDR1 and CDR2 sequences are LNHDA and SQIVND (reference sequence). Trimming cost V 5 bases and J 5 bases; bases outside gene matches: 6. The CDR3 DNA is TGTGCCAGTAGTCTTACTAGCGGGAGTGGAGATACGCAGTATTTT. Amino acid sequence: CASSLTSGSGDTQYF. Full variable domain (rest looked up from reference TRBV19 and TRBJ2-3): DGGITQSPKYLFRKEGQNVTLSCEQNLNHDAMYWYRQDPGQGLRLIYYSQIVNDFQKGDIAEGYSVSREKKESFPLTVTSAQKNPTAFYLCASSLTSGSGDTQYFGPGTRLTVL.

This clone was found once. The rearrangement links TRBV7-9 to TRBJ1-1, with TRBD1 matching 12 bases. V shed 2 bases and J 5 bases; nucleotides not matched to a gene: 9. CDR3 length equals 17 residues. Per germline, CDR1 SEHNR and CDR2 FQNEAQ (reference sequence). CDR3 nucleotide sequence: TGTGCCAGCAGCTTAACGGCGGGACAGGGGGCGAGGACTGAAGCTTTCTTT. Protein: CASSLTAGQGARTEAFF.

Only one count was recorded for this clone. The chain uses TRBV4-3 and TRBJ2-1; TRBD2 agrees at 12 bases. CDR1 and CDR2 from the germline V gene are LGHNA and YSLEER. V lost 0 bases to trimming and J lost 6 bases; unmatched junction nucleotides: 15. The CDR3 loop spans 20 amino acids. The CDR3: CASSQDSGWLAGGLINEQFF. The CDR3 DNA reads as TGCGCCAGCAGCCAAGATAGTGGTTGGCTAGCGGGAGGGCTTATCAATGAGCAGTTCTTC.

The chain is built from TRBV6-1 and TRBJ2-7; possibly TRBD2 for D (6 bases). Germline V gene sequence: CDR1 MNHNS, CDR2 SASEGT. The CDR3 runs to 12 residues. Between the trimmed V and J ends, which lost 5 bases and 7 bases, there was a span of 12 bases. The CDR3: CASSWSGREQYF. CDR3 in DNA: TGTGCCAGCAGTTGGTCGGGGAGGGAGCAGTACTTC.

The chain employs TRBV5-1 and TRBJ2-7; weak D call: TRBD2 (5 bases). The CDR3 loop spans 14 amino acids. V was shortened by 0 bases and J by 4 bases, with 11 bases between the two germline ends. Germline V gene data show CDR1 as SGHRS and CDR2 as YFSETQ. CDR3 nucleotides: TGCGCCAGCAGCTTGGAGGCGGGCCCATACGAGCAGTACTTC. The encoded protein is CASSLEAGPYEQYF. The whole variable domain, filled in from reference TRBV5-1 and TRBJ2-7, reads KAGVTQTPRYLIKTRGQQVTLSCSPISGHRSVSWYQQTPGQGLQFLFEYFSETQRNKGNFPGRFSGRQFSNSRSEMNVSTLELGDSALYLCASSLEAGPYEQYFGPGTRLTVT.